This entry lists 10 T cell receptor beta chains sequenced from one sample in a study of T cells in Graves' hyperthyroidism and ophthalmopathy. Amplified TCR beta CDR3 regions came from RNA transcripts. Primed by the HTBI set, a first-round RT-PCR was run on the TCR CDR3. Using its own MiXCR run on the multiplex PCR reads, TCRdb lists one record per CDR3 protein. Of about 350,000 distinct CDR3 sequences in the sample, roughly 15% were seen once. The sample consisted of blood. These receptors all stem from a woman aged 25 to 45 with Graves' hyperthyroidism that later progressed to Graves' ophthalmopathy.

This clonotype came up many times. V is TRBV5-6 and J is TRBJ1-5; 9 nucleotides match TRBD1. CDR1 and CDR2 from the germline V gene are SGHDT and YYEEEE. This CDR3 is 16 amino acids long. V was clipped by 4 bases and J by 6 bases; unmatched bases: 11. CDR3 DNA sequence: TGTGCCAGCAGCGTGTGGGACAGGGCAGGAGGTCAGCCCCAGCATTTT. Its protein product is CASSVWDRAGGQPQHF.

This clonotype was found many times. V and J are TRBV5-1 and TRBJ1-5, with D hard to call. Germline CDR1 and CDR2: SGHRS and YFSETQ. Trimming pared 0 bases from V and 1 base from J, leaving 14 bases between. CDR3 length: 17 amino acids. The chain's CDR3 is CASSLGGLSGSNQPQHF. CDR3 sequence (DNA): TGCGCCAGCAGCTTGGGCGGACTCTCGGGGAGCAATCAGCCCCAGCATTTT.

This clonotype was seen repeatedly, ten times or more. The rearrangement uses TRBV28 and TRBJ2-3, with D possibly being TRBD1 (6 bases). The CDR3 has 22 residues. V gave up 4 bases and J gave up 0 bases, with 32 bases separating them. Germline V gene lookup returns CDR1 MDHEN and CDR2 SYDVKM. The CDR3 nucleotides read TGTGCCAGCAGTTCAACCTACCCGGCTGAACCCGACAGGCCTTATAGCACAGATACGCAGTATTTT. This translates into CASSSTYPAEPDRPYSTDTQYF.

This clonotype has a handful of counts. In DNA, the CDR3 is TGCGCCAGCAGCCAAGAGTTCGGGTTTGCCTACGAGCAGTACTTC. Its protein is CASSQEFGFAYEQYF. The chain links TRBV4-1 to TRBJ2-7; D uncertain. The V end lost 0 bases, the J end lost 2 bases, and 11 bases lay between the germline ends. The CDR3 is 15 residues long. Germline CDR1 MGHRA, CDR2 YSYEKL.

This clonotype has a count of ten or more. The CDR3 sequence is CASSILLSGTEETQYF. CDR3 bases: TGTGCCAGCAGTATCCTCCTTAGCGGGACTGAAGAGACCCAGTACTTC. V usage is TRBV6-1 and J usage is TRBJ2-5; 8 bases align to TRBD2. The CDR3 consists of 16 residues. CDR1 and CDR2 (germline): MNHNS, SASEGT. V was pared by 5 bases and J by 3 bases, with 11 bases of the junction left unmatched.

As for this clonotype: One end of the junction fails to match germline, which may point to a read error. This chain uses TRBV12-3 or TRBV12-4 with TRBJ1-1; D ambiguous. This CDR3 comprises 14 residues. The CDR3 loop is CACSLHRGNTEAFF. CDR3 nucleotides: TGTGCCTGCAGTTTGCATAGAGGGAACACTGAAGCTTTCTTT.

This clonotype was counted at least ten times. The rearrangement uses TRBV25-1 and TRBJ2-7; 10 positions match TRBD1. With 5 bases clipped from V and 4 bases from J, the junction kept 8 bases outside the gene matches. This CDR3 is built from 15 residues. Germline assignment: CDR1 MGHDK and CDR2 SYGVNS. This CDR3 reads CASSTRDRGSYEQYF. The CDR3 DNA reads TGTGCCAGCAGTACCCGGGACAGGGGATCTTACGAGCAGTACTTC.

The chain carries TRBV6-1 and TRBJ2-1; 9 positions agree with TRBD2. Germline CDR1 and CDR2: MNHNS and SASEGT. The CDR3 runs 15 residues. Trimming took 8 bases from V and 8 from J; bases not matched to a gene: 13. This CDR3 is CASELGAGGRDEQFF. CDR3 nucleotides: TGTGCCAGCGAACTCGGAGCGGGGGGTAGGGATGAGCAGTTCTTC.

Ten or more counts support this clonotype. The chain uses TRBV4-2 and TRBJ2-1, with D perhaps matching TRBD1 (6 bases). V was trimmed by 0 bases and J by 4 bases, leaving 16 bases between them. Germline lookup yields CDR1 LGHNA and CDR2 YNFKEQ. CDR3 length: 17 residues. The CDR3 loop reads CASSQEGARVVYNEQFF. The DNA for the CDR3 is TGTGCCAGCAGCCAAGAGGGGGCCAGGGTGGTTTACAATGAGCAGTTCTTC.

This clonotype has a count of ten or more. The J gene is TRBJ1-2, the V gene TRBV5-5; a weak D match, TRBD1 (6 bases). This CDR3 comprises 16 residues. The germline gives CDR1 SGHKS, CDR2 YYEKEE (reference sequence). The ends were cut back, 4 bases at V and 3 bases at J, with 19 bases in the middle. CDR3 amino acids: CASSTVGTGQDYGYTF. The CDR3 DNA sequence: TGTGCCAGCAGCACGGTGGGTACAGGGCAGGACTATGGCTACACCTTC.